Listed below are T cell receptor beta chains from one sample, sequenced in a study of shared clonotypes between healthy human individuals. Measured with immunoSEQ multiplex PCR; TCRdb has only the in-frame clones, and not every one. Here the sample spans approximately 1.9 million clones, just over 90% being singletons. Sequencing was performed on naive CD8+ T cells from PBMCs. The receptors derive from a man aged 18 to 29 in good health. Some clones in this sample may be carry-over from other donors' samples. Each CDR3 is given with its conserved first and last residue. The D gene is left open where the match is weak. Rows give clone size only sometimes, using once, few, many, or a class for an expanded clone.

CDR3nt: TGTGCCAGCAGCGATGGAAGGACAACCAACACTGAAGCTTTCTTT; CDR3aa: CASSDGRTTNTEAFF; v_gene: TRBV7-9; abundance: .; j_gene: TRBJ1-1; d_gene: .
CDR3nt: TGTGCCAGCAGCGTAGTTGGCAGCCCCTACTATGGCTACACCTTC; CDR3aa: CASSVVGSPYYGYTF; v_gene: TRBV9; abundance: .; j_gene: TRBJ1-2; d_gene: .
CDR3nt: TGTGCCAGCAGCCGACTAGCGGAGAGCACAGATACGCAGTATTTT; CDR3aa: CASSRLAESTDTQYF; v_gene: TRBV5-6; abundance: .; j_gene: TRBJ2-3; d_gene: TRBD2
CDR3nt: TGTGCCAGCAGTAATCTAGTTTACGAGCAGTACTTC; CDR3aa: CASSNLVYEQYF; v_gene: TRBV7-9; abundance: .; j_gene: TRBJ2-7; d_gene: .
CDR3nt: TGCGCCAGCAGCACCTGGGACAGGGAGGTTGAAAAACTGTTTTTT; CDR3aa: CASSTWDREVEKLFF; v_gene: TRBV5-1; abundance: .; j_gene: TRBJ1-4; d_gene: TRBD1
CDR3nt: TGTGCCAGCAGTTTACGCGGGGGCAATGAGCAGTTCTTC; CDR3aa: CASSLRGGNEQFF; v_gene: TRBV27; abundance: .; j_gene: TRBJ2-1; d_gene: TRBD2
CDR3nt: TGTGCCAGCAGTTTATCGGGACAGCTATTCTACGAGCAGTACTTC; CDR3aa: CASSLSGQLFYEQYF; v_gene: TRBV27; abundance: .; j_gene: TRBJ2-7; d_gene: TRBD1
CDR3nt: TGCGCCAGCAGCCAAGAGGCGGTGTCGCACACAATATCCTACGAGCAGTACTTC; CDR3aa: CASSQEAVSHTISYEQYF; v_gene: TRBV4-3; abundance: .; j_gene: TRBJ2-7; d_gene: .
CDR3nt: TGTGCCAGTAGTATCGGCGGGCCCTACAATGAGCAGTTCTTC; CDR3aa: CASSIGGPYNEQFF; v_gene: TRBV19; abundance: .; j_gene: TRBJ2-1; d_gene: .
CDR3nt: TGTGCCAGCAGCCCCTTCGAGGGCACCCAAAACATTCAGTACTTC; CDR3aa: CASSPFEGTQNIQYF; v_gene: TRBV7-9; abundance: once; j_gene: TRBJ2-4; d_gene: .
CDR3nt: TGTGCCAGCAGCTCGCTCGGACAGGGGGGTAATAACTATGGCTACACCTTC; CDR3aa: CASSSLGQGGNNYGYTF; v_gene: TRBV5-4; abundance: .; j_gene: TRBJ1-2; d_gene: TRBD1
CDR3nt: TGTGCCAGCAGCCCCGGGGTGCAGCCCCAGCATTTT; CDR3aa: CASSPGVQPQHF; v_gene: TRBV7-8; abundance: .; j_gene: TRBJ1-5; d_gene: .
CDR3nt: TGCGCCAGCAGCCAAGACGACCCCGGGACTAGCAATGAGCAGTTCTTC; CDR3aa: CASSQDDPGTSNEQFF; v_gene: TRBV4-3; abundance: once; j_gene: TRBJ2-1; d_gene: TRBD2
CDR3nt: TGTGCCAGCAGTTACTCGAGCCGGGATGGCTACACCTTC; CDR3aa: CASSYSSRDGYTF; v_gene: TRBV6-6; abundance: .; j_gene: TRBJ1-2; d_gene: .
CDR3nt: TGTGCCAGCAGCTTGGCGGCGCGGGAGGGCACAGATACGCAGTATTTT; CDR3aa: CASSLAAREGTDTQYF; v_gene: TRBV5-4; abundance: .; j_gene: TRBJ2-3; d_gene: TRBD2
CDR3nt: TGTGCCAGCAGTTTATGGGCAGATAATAACTATGGCTACACCTTC; CDR3aa: CASSLWADNNYGYTF; v_gene: TRBV27; abundance: .; j_gene: TRBJ1-2; d_gene: .
CDR3nt: TGTGCCAGCAGCGTAGTCAAGGGGTCTGGGGCCAACGTCCTGACTTTC; CDR3aa: CASSVVKGSGANVLTF; v_gene: TRBV9; abundance: .; j_gene: TRBJ2-6; d_gene: .
CDR3nt: TGTGCCAGCAGCCAAGATCCGGGTGTCCATGAGCAGTTCTTC; CDR3aa: CASSQDPGVHEQFF; v_gene: TRBV14; abundance: once; j_gene: TRBJ2-1; d_gene: .
CDR3nt: TGTGCCAGCAGACCGGGGGGACAGCGGGAAGCTTTCTTT; CDR3aa: CASRPGGQREAFF; v_gene: TRBV14; abundance: .; j_gene: TRBJ1-1; d_gene: TRBD1
CDR3nt: TGTGCCAGCAGTTCCCCTAGCGGAGGCCAAGAGACCCAGTACTTC; CDR3aa: CASSSPSGGQETQYF; v_gene: TRBV27; abundance: .; j_gene: TRBJ2-5; d_gene: TRBD2
CDR3nt: TGTGCCATCAGTGTGGGGGACAGAAACAATGAGCAGTTCTTC; CDR3aa: CAISVGDRNNEQFF; v_gene: TRBV10-3; abundance: .; j_gene: TRBJ2-1; d_gene: TRBD1
CDR3nt: TGTGCCAGCGGAAAACAAGGGACATCGGACACCGGGGAGCTGTTTTTT; CDR3aa: CASGKQGTSDTGELFF; v_gene: TRBV27; abundance: .; j_gene: TRBJ2-2; d_gene: .
CDR3nt: TGCGCCAGCAGCTTGGTCCCAGCGGGAGGAAAAGATACGCAGTATTTT; CDR3aa: CASSLVPAGGKDTQYF; v_gene: TRBV5-1; abundance: .; j_gene: TRBJ2-3; d_gene: TRBD2
CDR3nt: TGTGCCAGCAGTTTAACCCGGACAGGGGGCAATGAGCAGTTCTTC; CDR3aa: CASSLTRTGGNEQFF; v_gene: TRBV28; abundance: .; j_gene: TRBJ2-1; d_gene: TRBD1
CDR3nt: TGCAGCGTCCGAGGGAGCTATGGCTACACCTTC; CDR3aa: CSVRGSYGYTF; v_gene: TRBV29-1; abundance: .; j_gene: TRBJ1-2; d_gene: .
CDR3nt: TGCGCCAGCAGCTTGGACGGGCTAGCGGGAGAAGGGTACGAGCAGTACTTC; CDR3aa: CASSLDGLAGEGYEQYF; v_gene: TRBV5-1; abundance: .; j_gene: TRBJ2-7; d_gene: TRBD2
CDR3nt: TGTGCCAGCAGCGTAGGCGGGGGTAGCGTACTCGAGCAGTACTTC; CDR3aa: CASSVGGGSVLEQYF; v_gene: TRBV9; abundance: .; j_gene: TRBJ2-7; d_gene: TRBD2
CDR3nt: TGCAGCGTCCATAATTGGGCAGGGCCCTACCCTAATGAGCAGTTCTTC; CDR3aa: CSVHNWAGPYPNEQFF; v_gene: TRBV29-1; abundance: .; j_gene: TRBJ2-1; d_gene: .
CDR3nt: TGTGCCAGCAGTCAGGGACAGCCGGAGTCAGCTTTCTTT; CDR3aa: CASSQGQPESAFF; v_gene: TRBV6-5; abundance: few; j_gene: TRBJ1-1; d_gene: TRBD1
CDR3nt: TGTGCCAGCAGTTACCCCGGGACCCAGGCGGACACTGAAGCTTTCTTT; CDR3aa: CASSYPGTQADTEAFF; v_gene: TRBV6-6; abundance: .; j_gene: TRBJ1-1; d_gene: .
CDR3nt: TGTGCCAGCAGCCAAATAGCGGGAGGCGGGGCAGATACGCAGTATTTT; CDR3aa: CASSQIAGGGADTQYF; v_gene: TRBV5-4; abundance: once; j_gene: TRBJ2-3; d_gene: TRBD2
CDR3nt: TGTGCCAGCAGCTTAGCGGGGGGAGGGGAGCTGTTTTTT; CDR3aa: CASSLAGGGELFF; v_gene: TRBV7-8; abundance: .; j_gene: TRBJ2-2; d_gene: .
CDR3nt: TGTGCCAGCAGCCCCACTGGACTAGCGGGAGTCGAGCAGTACTTC; CDR3aa: CASSPTGLAGVEQYF; v_gene: TRBV9; abundance: .; j_gene: TRBJ2-7; d_gene: TRBD2
CDR3nt: TGTGCCAGCAGCTTAGAGGGCCGTGGTAAAAACATTCAGTACTTC; CDR3aa: CASSLEGRGKNIQYF; v_gene: TRBV11-2; abundance: once; j_gene: TRBJ2-4; d_gene: .
CDR3nt: TGTGCCAGCTCACTAGCGGGAGGGCCGGAGACCCAGTACTTC; CDR3aa: CASSLAGGPETQYF; v_gene: TRBV18; abundance: .; j_gene: TRBJ2-5; d_gene: TRBD2
CDR3nt: TGTGCCACCCGCCGTGACAGGGGGGGAAACATTCAGTACTTC; CDR3aa: CATRRDRGGNIQYF; v_gene: TRBV15; abundance: .; j_gene: TRBJ2-4; d_gene: TRBD1
CDR3nt: TGTGCCAGCAGTCCCGGGGGGTCCTACAATGAGCAGTTCTTC; CDR3aa: CASSPGGSYNEQFF; v_gene: TRBV6-1; abundance: once; j_gene: TRBJ2-1; d_gene: TRBD2
CDR3nt: TGTGCCACCAGCAAAGGACAGGGTGTTACTGAAGCTTTCTTT; CDR3aa: CATSKGQGVTEAFF; v_gene: TRBV15; abundance: once; j_gene: TRBJ1-1; d_gene: TRBD1